A single sample gave rise to the 15 T cell receptor beta chains below, sequenced in a study of blood T cell repertoires in COVID-19. Profiling relied on immunoSEQ multiplex PCR, and the TCRdb table lists in-frame clones only, not all of them. Of roughly 160,000 clones in the sample, approximately 80% were seen once. Sequenced input: PBMCs or T cells enriched from blood (not recorded which). All receptors derive from a man aged 50-59 years who had recovered from COVID-19.

V gene TRBV6-5 combines with J gene TRBJ2-5; no definite D call. Germline CDR1 and CDR2: MNHEY and SVGAGI. The CDR3 sequence is 12 residues long. V was cut by 8 bases and J by 5 bases, with 12 bases left in between. The CDR3: CASGSPRETQYF. In nucleotides, the CDR3 is TGTGCCAGCGGTAGCCCCCGGGAGACCCAGTACTTC.

In nucleotides, the CDR3 is TGTGCCAGCAGTAGGATACAGGGGAACGGACAGCCCCAGCATTTT. It codes for CASSRIQGNGQPQHF. The J gene is TRBJ1-5, the V gene TRBV6-5, with TRBD1 identical over 7 bases. This CDR3 is 15 amino acids long. Germline CDR1 and CDR2: MNHEY and SVGAGI. V lost 5 bases to trimming and J lost 7 bases; unmatched junction nucleotides: 11.

This clone was found once. This chain connects TRBV13 to TRBJ2-7, with 11 bases identical to TRBD2. The CDR3 length is 15 residues. Germline V gene data show CDR1 as PRHDT and CDR2 as FYEKMQ (reference sequence). Germline trimming cut 0 bases from V and 5 bases from J; bases unmatched to any gene: 3. The CDR3 DNA follows: TGTGCCAGCAGCTTAGGTGGTAGCGGGGGGGACGAGCAGTACTTC. It yields the protein CASSLGGSGGDEQYF.

The chain links TRBV3-1 (or the pseudogene TRBV3-2) to TRBJ1-4; TRBD1 matches 9 bases. The CDR3 covers 15 residues. V lost 5 bases to trimming and J lost 5 bases; unmatched junction nucleotides: 6. CDR1 and CDR2 (germline): LGHDT, YNNKEL (reference sequence). This chain's CDR3 is CASSESGTGNEKLFF. The CDR3 DNA reads as TGTGCCAGCAGCGAATCCGGGACAGGGAATGAAAAACTGTTTTTT.

The chain links TRBV14 to TRBJ2-7; D may be TRBD2 (5 bases). Germline values: CDR1 SGHDN, CDR2 FVKESK. The CDR3 extends over 13 amino acids. V dropped 4 bases and J dropped 1 base, with 8 bases sitting between them. The CDR3 spells CASSRGLSYEQYF. CDR3 nucleotides: TGTGCCAGCAGCCGCGGACTTTCCTACGAGCAGTACTTC.

The CDR3 coding sequence is TGTGCCATTTCCCCTACCGGGACTAGCGGGGGACCTTCATACAATGAGCAGTTCTTC. Its protein is CAISPTGTSGGPSYNEQFF. The chain carries TRBV10-3 and TRBJ2-1, with 14 bases that match TRBD2. J gave up 4 bases and V 9 bases, and 17 bases lay outside the gene matches. Germline V gene data show CDR1 as ENHRY and CDR2 as SYGVKD. The CDR3 consists of 19 residues.

The chain recombines TRBV7-3 with TRBJ2-1; 12 nucleotides align to TRBD2. The CDR3 totals 16 residues. Germline assignment: CDR1 SGHTA and CDR2 FQGTGA. With V trimmed by 6 bases and J by 10 bases, 13 bases remained unmatched. The CDR3 region is CASSQGRASGRAEQFF. The DNA of the CDR3 is TGTGCCAGCAGTCAAGGGCGGGCTAGCGGGAGGGCCGAGCAGTTCTTC. Looking up the rest from reference TRBV7-3 and TRBJ2-1 gives the full variable domain: GAGVSQTPSNKVTEKGKYVELRCDPISGHTALYWYRQSLGQGPEFLIYFQGTGAADDSGLPNDRFFAVRPEGSVSTLKIQRTERGDSAVYLCASSQGRASGRAEQFFGPGTRLTVL.

The genes are TRBV15 and TRBJ2-5, with 9 positions matching TRBD1. The CDR3 runs 14 residues. With V trimmed by 5 bases and J by 5 bases, 6 bases remained unmatched. The V gene's germline CDR1 is LNHNV and CDR2 YYDKDF (reference sequence). The CDR3 spells CATSGTGQAETQYF. The CDR3 DNA sequence: TGTGCCACCAGCGGGACAGGGCAGGCGGAGACCCAGTACTTC.

The chain employs TRBV6-2 or TRBV6-3 and TRBJ1-2; the D is unclear. This CDR3 is 15 amino acids long. Germline lookup yields CDR1 MNHEY and CDR2 SVGEGT. V lost 6 bases, J lost 5 bases, and 19 bases lay in between. The CDR3 protein is CASSPSYPGRYGYTF. The CDR3 DNA is TGTGCCAGCAGCCCCTCCTACCCGGGAAGGTATGGCTACACCTTC.

V is TRBV29-1 and J is TRBJ2-2; 9 bases match TRBD2. CDR3 length: 14 amino acids. Per germline, CDR1 SQVTM and CDR2 ANQGSEA. With V trimmed by 6 bases and J by 6 bases, 8 bases remained unmatched. In DNA, the CDR3 is TGCAGCGTCGGGACTAGCAACGGGCCCGGGGAGCTGTTTTTT. Translating gives CSVGTSNGPGELFF.

This CDR3 reads CATSESRGNTEAFF. The CDR3 coding sequence is TGTGCCACCAGTGAATCTAGGGGGAACACTGAAGCTTTCTTT. The genes are TRBV24-1 and TRBJ1-1, with D perhaps matching TRBD1 (5 bases). Germline V gene sequence: CDR1 KGHDR, CDR2 SFDVKD. The ends were cut back, 4 bases at V and 1 base at J, with 9 bases in the middle. The CDR3 is 14 amino acids.

The chain couples TRBV27 to TRBJ1-5; TRBD1 aligns across 7 bases. The V and J ends lost 9 bases and 7 bases, in that order; junction bases with no gene match: 9. This CDR3 contains 13 residues. Looked up from germline, CDR1 is MNHEY and CDR2 is SMNVEV (reference sequence). In nucleotides, the CDR3 is TGTGCCAGTCCTTACAGGGGAGGACAGCCCCAGCATTTT. It yields the protein CASPYRGGQPQHF.

The chain recombines TRBV5-4 with TRBJ1-1; D remains unclear. The CDR3 runs to 20 residues. Trimming left V 4 bases short and J 0 bases short, with 28 bases between. Germline loops: CDR1 SGHNT, CDR2 YYREEE (reference sequence). CDR3 in amino acids: CASSPRPGRVDFNMNTEAFF. CDR3 in DNA: TGTGCCAGCAGCCCGCGACCGGGTCGTGTTGATTTTAACATGAACACTGAAGCTTTCTTT.

CDR3 region: CSVGAPPRYEQYF. CDR3 nucleotides: TGCAGCGTTGGGGCTCCGCCCCGATACGAGCAGTACTTC. The J gene is TRBJ2-7, the V gene TRBV29-1; D gene ambiguous. Germline lookup yields CDR1 SQVTM and CDR2 ANQGSEA. Trimming removed 4 bases from V and 4 bases from J, with 14 bases in between. This CDR3 spans 13 amino acids.

The chain uses TRBV6-6 and TRBJ2-3, with D perhaps matching TRBD1 (6 bases). Looked up from germline, CDR1 is MNHNY and CDR2 is SVGAGI (reference sequence). Trimming took off 7 bases at V and 0 bases at J, with 14 bases between the two ends. CDR3 length: 15 amino acids. CDR3 in amino acids: CASKGEFSSTDTQYF. As DNA, the CDR3 is TGTGCCAGCAAGGGGGAGTTCTCTAGCACAGATACGCAGTATTTT.